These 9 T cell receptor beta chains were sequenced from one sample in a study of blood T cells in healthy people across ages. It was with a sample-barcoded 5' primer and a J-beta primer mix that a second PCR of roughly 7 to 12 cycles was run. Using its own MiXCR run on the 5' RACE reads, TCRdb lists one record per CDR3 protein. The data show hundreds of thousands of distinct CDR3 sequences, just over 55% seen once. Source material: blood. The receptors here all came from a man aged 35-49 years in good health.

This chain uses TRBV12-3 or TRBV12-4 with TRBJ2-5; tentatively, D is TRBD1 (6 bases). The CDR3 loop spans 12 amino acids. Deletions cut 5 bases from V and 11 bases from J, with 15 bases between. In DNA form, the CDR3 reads TGTGCCAGCAGTCTCACACGACAGGAGCAGTACTTC. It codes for CASSLTRQEQYF.

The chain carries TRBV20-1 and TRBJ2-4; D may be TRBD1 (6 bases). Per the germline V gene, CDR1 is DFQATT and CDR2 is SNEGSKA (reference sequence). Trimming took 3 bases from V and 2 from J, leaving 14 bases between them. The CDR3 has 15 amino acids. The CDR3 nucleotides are TGCAGTGCTAGGGGGGCAGTTAGAACCAAAAACATTCAGTACTTC. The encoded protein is CSARGAVRTKNIQYF.

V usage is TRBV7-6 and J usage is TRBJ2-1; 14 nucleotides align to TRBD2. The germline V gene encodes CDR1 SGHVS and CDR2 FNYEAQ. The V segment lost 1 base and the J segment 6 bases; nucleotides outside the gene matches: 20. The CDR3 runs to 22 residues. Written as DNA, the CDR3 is TGTGCCAGCAGCTTAGTTGGGTTTGCTGGGACTAGCGGGAGAGGGGGTGGCAATGAGCAGTTCTTC. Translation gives CASSLVGFAGTSGRGGGNEQFF.

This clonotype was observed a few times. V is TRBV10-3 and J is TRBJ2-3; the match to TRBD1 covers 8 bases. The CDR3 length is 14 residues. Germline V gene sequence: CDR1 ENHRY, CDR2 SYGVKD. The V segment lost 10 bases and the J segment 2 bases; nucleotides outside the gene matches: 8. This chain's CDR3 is CATGGQANTDTQYF. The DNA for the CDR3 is TGTGCCACCGGGGGACAGGCGAACACAGATACGCAGTATTTT.

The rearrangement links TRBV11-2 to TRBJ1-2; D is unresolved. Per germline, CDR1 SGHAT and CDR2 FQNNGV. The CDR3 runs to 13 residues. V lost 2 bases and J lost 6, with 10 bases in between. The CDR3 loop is CASSLSLANGYTF. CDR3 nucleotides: TGTGCCAGCAGCTTATCTCTAGCGAATGGCTACACCTTC.

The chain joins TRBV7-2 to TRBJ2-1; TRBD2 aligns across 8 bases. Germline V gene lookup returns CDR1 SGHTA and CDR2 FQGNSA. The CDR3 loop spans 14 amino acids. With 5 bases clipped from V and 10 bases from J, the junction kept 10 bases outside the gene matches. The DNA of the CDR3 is TGTGCCAGCAGCCAGGGACTAGACCCTGACGAGCAGTTCTTC. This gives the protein CASSQGLDPDEQFF.

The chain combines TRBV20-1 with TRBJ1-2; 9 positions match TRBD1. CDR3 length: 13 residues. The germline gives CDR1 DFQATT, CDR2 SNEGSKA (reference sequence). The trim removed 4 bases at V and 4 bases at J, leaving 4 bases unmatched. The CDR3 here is CSAIRDRAYGYTF. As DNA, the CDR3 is TGCAGTGCTATCCGGGACAGGGCCTATGGCTACACCTTC.

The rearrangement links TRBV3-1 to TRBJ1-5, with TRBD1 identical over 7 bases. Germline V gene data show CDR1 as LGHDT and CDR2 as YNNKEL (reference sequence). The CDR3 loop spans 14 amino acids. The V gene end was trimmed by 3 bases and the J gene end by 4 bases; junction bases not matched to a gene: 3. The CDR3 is CASSQRDSNQPQHF. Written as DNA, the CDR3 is TGTGCCAGCAGCCAGCGGGACAGTAATCAGCCCCAGCATTTT.

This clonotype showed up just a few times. The CDR3 sequence is CASSLSTPYEQYF. In DNA form, the CDR3 reads TGTGCCAGCAGTTTATCGACCCCCTACGAGCAGTACTTC. This chain uses TRBV27 with TRBJ2-7, with D hard to call. This CDR3 is built from 13 residues. Trimming took 0 bases from V and 2 from J, leaving 5 bases between them. CDR1 is MNHEY and CDR2 is SMNVEV in the germline V gene (reference sequence).